This TCR beta chain originates from a study of shared clonotypes between healthy human individuals (dated by TCRdb to the early 2020s). For context, the study as a whole: Two women and a few men aged 18 to 49 years were included in the cohort. Each donor's leukapheresis produced roughly between roughly 0.94 and 9.5 billion PBMCs. To estimate repertoire size and how much clonotype sharing occurs between individuals, the study deeply sequenced the blood TCR repertoires of several healthy adults. For each donor, CD4 naive and CD4 memory were each given three plates, CD8 naive was given two plates, and CD8 memory was given one plate. To increase sequencing depth and limit assay-specific biases, TCR repertoire library preparation and sequencing were carried out by different laboratories using diverse techniques.

Its CDR3 holds 16 amino acids, cysteine through phenylalanine. Only the CDR3 DNA is retained, 48 bases long and in frame from the first base. In the germline V gene (reference sequence), CDR1 corresponds to SEHNR and CDR2 to FQNEAQ. V and J lose 5 bases and 0 bases, and a span of 13 bases separates them. What the authors observed across the whole study: Pairwise subsampling led to the expectation that sequencing depth would affect the degree of clonotype sharing among donors. Naive subsets generally had larger estimated clonotype richness than memory subsets. Only blood was sampled, and tissue TCR repertoires likely differ from those in blood. When a few donors were compared, the shared fraction of clonotypes was roughly 4.8% for naive CD4, around 4% for naive CD8, about 2.4% for memory CD4, and less than 0.5% for memory CD8. The small number of donors limited the genetic and exposure-history diversity represented. Higher generation probabilities were observed for clonotypes shared by all four sorted-subset donors than for non-shared clonotypes. Rarefaction of sorted-subset datasets indicated incomplete sequencing despite the large sequencing depth.

Healthy HIV-negative adults with no recently reported acute infections or vaccinations were included as donors. All donors were Caucasian adults living in Nashville, Tennessee, USA. Magnetic negative selection was used to enrich CD4+ T cells, after which naive cells were positively selected on CD45RA and the negative fraction became the memory subset. Blood was collected by leukapheresis, and PBMCs were isolated by Ficoll-Histopaque density gradient centrifugation and then cryopreserved in liquid nitrogen vapor phase. Purity and quantity of every magnetically sorted T cell population were checked by analytical flow cytometry. Genomic DNA was isolated from each sorted fraction and quantified by UV absorbance on a Nanodrop 2000c. TCR CDR3 regions were amplified from genomic DNA by multiplex PCR using the deep immunoSEQ assay. Extracted genomic DNA from each cell subset was spread evenly across all wells of several immunoSEQ 96-well plates, with each plate serving as a replicate. For sorted subsets, 150 to 250 ng genomic DNA, equal to 30,000 to 35,000 T cell genomes, was loaded into each replicate PCR. The purified libraries were quantified using a Qubit 3.0 fluorometer, sized with a Bioanalyzer 2100, and then quantified again using the KAPA Library Quantification kit. Every immunoSEQ 96-well plate was sequenced on a dedicated single-read 150-cycle Illumina NextSeq 550 flow cell. Per the source publication's procedure: Because the immunoSEQ output included only junctional sequences and no quality scores, the filtering could not be the same as the filtering used for full-length reads. Sequences were annotated with PyIR, a Python wrapper for IgBLAST v1.9, using IMGT germline references to assign V/J genes and CDR3. Any read was removed if the V/J assignment was weak (E-value above 1e-6), the CDR3 was missing, or the read contained stop codons, out-of-frame junctions, or ambiguous translated residues. A V3J clonotype was defined by an identical inferred V gene, J gene, and CDR3 amino acid sequence. Percentage overlap between repertoires was computed as shared unique clonotypes divided by the size of the smaller repertoire. Richness of each repertoire was evaluated using RTK rarefaction, the Chao1 estimator, and Recon v2.1 estimates of unobserved clonotypes. Generation probabilities for all TCRbeta clonotypes obtained by the gDNA method from a handful of donors were computed using OLGA. TCRdb carries this immuneACCESS record with in-frame sequences only. Its versions omit some clonotypes, under half of them owing to an unresolved V gene in the studies checked, with the rest unexplained. V and J calls plus clone size are reproduced from that table; the DNA served to infer D and trimming. The sample records millions of clones, roughly 94% of which are singletons. The ten largest clones take up under 0.15% of the sample.

A note on this clone: The specificity of this receptor is unknown. One base away there is no much larger clone; base qualities are not given.

Material: naive CD4+ T cells sorted from blood. Read against the paper, the sample's cell subset or site label means: CD45RA+ positively selected. The clonotype originates from a man aged 18 to 29 in good health. The V and J segments used are TRBV7-9 and TRBJ1-4; a tentative D match to TRBD1 spans 6 bases. The CDR3 protein is CASSAGQTATNEKLFF. Here is the DNA: TGTGCCAGCAGCGCCGGACAGACAGCAACTAATGAAAAACTGTTTTTT. The variable domain in full, with residues beyond the CDR3 obtained from the reference TRBV7-9 and TRBJ1-4 genes, is DTGVSQNPRHKITKRGQNVTFRCDPISEHNRLYWYRQTLGQGPEFLTYFQNEAQLEKSRLLSDRFSAERPKGSFSTLEIQRTEQGDSAMYLCASSAGQTATNEKLFFGSGTQLSVL.